The 27 T cell receptor beta chains below were found in one sample sequenced in a study of OX40 agonist ivuxolimab in advanced cancers. This table comes from immunoSEQ multiplex PCR, and its TCRdb copy is limited to in-frame clones, with some not included. The sample contains approximately 32,000 clones, approximately 89% of which appear only once. This material consisted of CD4+ or CD8+ T cells sorted from blood, taken in a trial of the OX40 agonist ivuxolimab. These TCRs come from an adult with an advanced solid tumor such as melanoma, head and neck, liver or kidney cancer.

This clone has just one count. The chain employs TRBV6-1 and TRBJ2-1; TRBD2 might be the D (6 bases). The germline V gene encodes CDR1 MNHNS and CDR2 SASEGT. The CDR3 totals 16 residues. With 4 bases removed from V and 3 bases from J, the gap between germline ends came to 16 bases. As DNA, the CDR3 is TGTGCCAGCAGTGGGCTTAGCGGAAAGTTCTACAATGAGCAGTTCTTC. This translates into CASSGLSGKFYNEQFF.

The J gene is TRBJ1-5, the V gene TRBV30; D is unresolved. The CDR3 totals 15 residues. V lost 0 bases to trimming and J lost 6 bases, with 15 bases between them. CDR1 and CDR2 from the germline V gene are GTSNPN and SVGIG (reference sequence). The CDR3 bases are TGTGCCTGGAGTGTTGACGGAAAGGGCGGTCAGCCCCAGCATTTT. As protein: CAWSVDGKGGQPQHF.

Comments on this clone: Without the conserved terminal phenylalanine or tryptophan, this CDR3 likely stems from a read error. No DNA is shown, since the ends of the CDR3 on it are uncertain; the CDR3 is the one TCRdb lists. This sequence joins TRBV5-1 and TRBJ2-3. CDR1 is SGHRS, CDR2 YFSETQ, per germline. The CDR3 numbers 9 amino acids, ends counted. The CDR3 is CASSLRHGE.

The J gene is TRBJ2-1, the V gene TRBV27; 9 bases fit TRBD2. The CDR3 has 16 residues. Germline CDR1 MNHEY, CDR2 SMNVEV (reference sequence). V dropped 1 base and J dropped 1; count of bases not matched to a gene: 2. Here the CDR3 DNA reads TGTGCCAGCAGTTTATATAGCGGGAGTTCCTACAATGAGCAGTTCTTC. It specifies CASSLYSGSSYNEQFF.

The chain joins TRBV7-9 to TRBJ1-3; D is ambiguous. CDR3 length: 13 amino acids. Germline V lookup: CDR1 SEHNR, CDR2 FQNEAQ (reference sequence). The germline V and J ends were trimmed by 6 bases and 2 bases, with 8 bases remaining between them. The CDR3 DNA reads TGTGCCAGCAGGCTAACCACTGGAAACACCATATATTTT. Protein product: CASRLTTGNTIYF. The full variable domain, with the rest looked up from reference TRBV7-9 and TRBJ1-3, is DTGVSQNPRHKITKRGQNVTFRCDPISEHNRLYWYRQTLGQGPEFLTYFQNEAQLEKSRLLSDRFSAERPKGSFSTLEIQRTEQGDSAMYLCASRLTTGNTIYFGEGSWLTVV.

This clone was detected a few times. The chain combines TRBV4-2 with TRBJ2-7; D might be TRBD2 (5 bases). CDR3 length: 15 amino acids. Looked up from germline, CDR1 is LGHNA and CDR2 is YNFKEQ. Trimming pared 0 bases from V and 2 bases from J, leaving 11 bases between. The DNA of the CDR3 is TGTGCCAGCAGCCAAGATCTAGCCCCTGCCTACGAGCAGTACTTC. It yields the protein CASSQDLAPAYEQYF.

The rearrangement links TRBV7-2 to TRBJ2-3; D is unresolved. The germline V gene encodes CDR1 SGHTA and CDR2 FQGNSA. The CDR3 has 16 amino acids. Trimming took 2 bases from V and 1 from J, leaving 13 bases between them. The CDR3 spells CASSLNGVGGTDTQYF. The DNA of the CDR3 is TGTGCCAGCAGCTTAAATGGGGTTGGGGGCACAGATACGCAGTATTTT.

This clone was picked up one time. The chain joins TRBV7-9 to TRBJ2-7, with TRBD1 as a possible D gene (5 bases). V lost 5 bases and J lost 3, with 17 bases in between. The CDR3 length is 15 residues. CDR1 and CDR2 from the germline V gene are SEHNR and FQNEAQ (reference sequence). For the CDR3, the DNA is TGTGCCAGCAGCGCCAGTCTCGGCAGGGTCTACGAGCAGTACTTC. Translated, it gives CASSASLGRVYEQYF.

The rearrangement joins TRBV5-8 to TRBJ1-5; 7 nucleotides agree with TRBD1. CDR3 length: 15 amino acids. The junction had 8 bases not matched to a gene; V was cut back by 5 bases and J by 3 bases. From germline, CDR1 is SGHTS and CDR2 YDEGEE. The CDR3 is CASRAGTEFNQPQHF. CDR3 in DNA: TGTGCCAGCAGGGCCGGGACAGAATTCAATCAGCCCCAGCATTTT.

This clone was seen only once. The rearrangement links TRBV12-5 to TRBJ1-5; D ambiguous. The CDR3 has 15 amino acids. Trimming took 1 base from V and 6 from J, leaving 13 bases between them. Germline V gives CDR1 LGHNT, CDR2 FRNRAP. CDR3 residues: CASGLDGKGSQPQHF. The DNA for the CDR3 is TGTGCTAGTGGTTTGGACGGAAAAGGATCTCAGCCCCAGCATTTT.

This rearrangement joins TRBV7-3 to TRBJ2-1, with D perhaps TRBD2 (6 bases). Trimming removed 2 bases at V and 2 bases at J, with 10 bases between. The CDR3 has 15 amino acids. Germline assignment: CDR1 SGHTA and CDR2 FQGTGA. The chain's CDR3 is CASSLDRLAYNEQFF. CDR3 nucleotide sequence: TGTGCCAGCAGCTTAGACAGACTAGCCTACAATGAGCAGTTCTTC.

The gene calls are TRBV5-1 and TRBJ1-2, with unresolved D. Trimming pared 4 bases from V and 0 bases from J, leaving 10 bases between. Germline V gene data show CDR1 as SGHRS and CDR2 as YFSETQ. The CDR3 covers 14 residues. The CDR3 DNA sequence: TGCGCCAGCAGCCAGTCGGAGCCTAACTATGGCTACACCTTC. Translating gives CASSQSEPNYGYTF.

The chain recombines TRBV27 with TRBJ2-1; no definite D call. The CDR3 sequence is 12 residues long. Trimming shortened V by 4 bases and J by 4 bases, and 5 bases separated the two germline ends. Germline CDR1 and CDR2: MNHEY and SMNVEV (reference sequence). CDR3 loop: CASSSTYNEQFF. CDR3 DNA sequence: TGTGCCAGCAGTTCGACTTACAATGAGCAGTTCTTC.

The J gene is TRBJ2-1, the V gene TRBV9; 8 nucleotides agree with TRBD1. CDR1 is SGDLS, CDR2 YYNGEE, per germline. With V trimmed by 3 bases and J by 3 bases, 5 bases remained unmatched. The CDR3 contains 15 residues. CDR3 DNA: TGTGCCAGCAGCGCCGGACAGGGTGGCTACAATGAGCAGTTCTTC. This gives the protein CASSAGQGGYNEQFF.

The chain uses TRBV11-3 and TRBJ2-1; the D gene is possibly TRBD2 (5 bases). The CDR3 is 13 residues long. V was shortened by 4 bases and J by 4 bases, with 8 bases between the two germline ends. From germline, CDR1 is SGHNT and CDR2 YENEEA. The CDR3 DNA follows: TGTGCCAGCAGCTCGAGCGGTTACAATGAGCAGTTCTTC. It specifies CASSSSGYNEQFF.

The chain is built from TRBV27 and TRBJ1-3; tentative D call: TRBD1 (5 bases). The germline V and J ends were trimmed by 8 bases and 0 bases, with 14 bases remaining between them. From germline, CDR1 is MNHEY and CDR2 SMNVEV (reference sequence). The CDR3 runs to 15 residues. CDR3 DNA sequence: TGTGCCAGCGGCCAAGCAGGGAACTCTGGAAACACCATATATTTT. This encodes CASGQAGNSGNTIYF.

The chain employs TRBV5-1 and TRBJ2-7; possible D gene TRBD2, 5 bases. Germline V gene sequence: CDR1 SGHRS, CDR2 YFSETQ. The CDR3 length is 14 residues. Trimming pared 4 bases from V and 2 bases from J, leaving 13 bases between. The CDR3, as DNA: TGCGCCAGCAGCACCCGAGGGCACACCTACGAGCAGTACTTC. Translation: CASSTRGHTYEQYF.

The chain combines TRBV2 with TRBJ2-3; 9 nucleotides align to TRBD1. This CDR3 comprises 17 residues. Germline values: CDR1 SNHLY, CDR2 FYNNEI. The junction had 12 bases not matched to a gene; V was cut back by 5 bases and J by 3 bases. Here the CDR3 reads CASSPPYRDRVTDTQYF. The CDR3 coding sequence is TGTGCCAGCAGTCCACCCTACCGGGACAGGGTTACAGATACGCAGTATTTT. Using reference TRBV2 and TRBJ2-3 for the parts outside the CDR3, the full variable domain is EPEVTQTPSHQVTQMGQEVILRCVPISNHLYFYWYRQILGQKVEFLVSFYNNEISEKSEIFDDQFSVERPDGSNFTLKIRSTKLEDSAMYFCASSPPYRDRVTDTQYFGPGTRLTVL.

This clone was found once. This rearrangement joins TRBV9 to TRBJ2-2; 10 bases are shared with TRBD2. The CDR3 is 15 residues long. V was clipped by 6 bases and J by 4 bases; unmatched bases: 6. The germline V gene has CDR1 SGDLS and CDR2 YYNGEE. The CDR3 reads CASTPGTSVTGELFF. In nucleotides, the CDR3 is TGTGCCAGCACCCCCGGGACTAGCGTCACCGGGGAGCTGTTTTTT. Drawing the rest from reference TRBV9 and TRBJ2-2, the complete variable domain is DSGVTQTPKHLITATGQRVTLRCSPRSGDLSVYWYQQSLDQGLQFLIQYYNGEERAKGNILERFSAQQFPDLHSELNLSSLELGDSALYFCASTPGTSVTGELFFGEGSRLTVL.

V and J are TRBV4-3 and TRBJ2-3, with a weak D call TRBD1 (5 bases). The V and J ends lost 0 bases and 3 bases respectively, with 10 bases between them. The length of the CDR3 is 15 residues. The germline V gene has CDR1 LGHNA and CDR2 YSLEER. The CDR3 region is CASSQEMQGTDTQYF. The CDR3 bases are TGCGCCAGCAGCCAAGAGATGCAGGGAACAGATACGCAGTATTTT.

This rearrangement joins TRBV7-6 to TRBJ2-5, with 10 bases identical to TRBD1. Germline-derived CDR1 and CDR2 are SGHVS and FNYEAQ. After removal of 3 bases from V and 3 bases from J, the junction contained 7 bases not matched to a gene. CDR3 length equals 16 residues. The CDR3: CASSLPRTGGEETQYF. DNA for the CDR3: TGTGCCAGCAGCTTGCCCAGGACAGGGGGAGAAGAGACCCAGTACTTC.

The rearrangement uses TRBV18 and TRBJ2-2; D unresolved. With 0 bases removed from V and 7 bases from J, the gap between germline ends came to 3 bases. The CDR3 consists of 12 residues. Germline V gives CDR1 KGHSH, CDR2 LQKENI. CDR3 sequence: CASSPPIGELFF. In DNA, the CDR3 is TGTGCCAGCTCACCACCGATCGGGGAGCTGTTTTTT.

A single count supports this clone. The genes are TRBV19 and TRBJ2-7; 7 positions agree with TRBD1. The junction had 3 bases not matched to a gene; V was cut back by 5 bases and J by 2 bases. CDR3 length: 13 residues. Germline CDR1 is LNHDA and CDR2 is SQIVND (reference sequence). CDR3 in amino acids: CASSRDRAYEQYF. The DNA for the CDR3 is TGTGCCAGTAGTCGCGACAGGGCCTACGAGCAGTACTTC.

The chain links TRBV9 to TRBJ1-3; D is unclear. The CDR3 has 13 residues. Per the germline V gene, CDR1 is SGDLS and CDR2 is YYNGEE. The V end lost 5 bases, the J end lost 4 bases, and 10 bases lay between the germline ends. The DNA of the CDR3 is TGTGCCAGCAGTAGGGCAGCGGGAAACACCATATATTTT. This codes for CASSRAAGNTIYF.

CDR3 coding DNA: TGTGCCAGCACCGCCGACAGGGGAGACACTGAAGCTTTCTTT. Translated: CASTADRGDTEAFF. The gene calls are TRBV6-1 and TRBJ1-1, with 8 nucleotides matching TRBD1. Germline V gives CDR1 MNHNS, CDR2 SASEGT. J gave up 3 bases and V 7 bases, and 7 bases lay outside the gene matches. This CDR3 contains 14 residues.

The chain employs TRBV9 and TRBJ1-2, with a weak D call TRBD1 (5 bases). The CDR3 contains 16 residues. With 0 bases removed from V and 6 bases from J, the gap between germline ends came to 18 bases. Germline V gives CDR1 SGDLS, CDR2 YYNGEE. CDR3 in amino acids: CASSVASGSGVHGYTF. DNA of the CDR3: TGTGCCAGCAGCGTAGCCTCCGGATCGGGGGTCCATGGCTACACCTTC.

The chain links TRBV5-6 to TRBJ1-1, with unresolved D. The CDR3 covers 15 residues. CDR1 and CDR2 (germline): SGHDT, YYEEEE. V was shortened by 6 bases and J by 1 base, with 16 bases between the two germline ends. CDR3 sequence (DNA): TGTGCCAGCACCCCCGCAATAGTGCCGAACACTGAAGCTTTCTTT. Its translation: CASTPAIVPNTEAFF.